This T cell receptor (beta chain) appears in the sequencing data of a study of shared T cell receptors in the human thymus. Measured with immunoSEQ multiplex PCR; TCRdb has only the in-frame clones, and not every one. The data show approximately 730,000 clones, with over 75% seen just once and more than 0.01% held by the top ten. With 10 bases clipped from V and 8 bases from J, the junction kept 7 bases outside the gene matches. CDR3 length equals 12 residues. The germline CDR1 and CDR2 sequences are MNHEY and SVGAGI. The sample also formed part of further work on human thymus T cells.

The V call is TRBV6-5, the J call TRBJ2-1; 8 bases are shared with TRBD2. This TCR derives from a girl under two years old with a congenital heart defect. Input material: thymocytes. The DNA of the CDR3 is TGTGCCATCGGGGGGGCCCCCCATGAGCAGTTCTTC. Its translation is CAIGGAPHEQFF.